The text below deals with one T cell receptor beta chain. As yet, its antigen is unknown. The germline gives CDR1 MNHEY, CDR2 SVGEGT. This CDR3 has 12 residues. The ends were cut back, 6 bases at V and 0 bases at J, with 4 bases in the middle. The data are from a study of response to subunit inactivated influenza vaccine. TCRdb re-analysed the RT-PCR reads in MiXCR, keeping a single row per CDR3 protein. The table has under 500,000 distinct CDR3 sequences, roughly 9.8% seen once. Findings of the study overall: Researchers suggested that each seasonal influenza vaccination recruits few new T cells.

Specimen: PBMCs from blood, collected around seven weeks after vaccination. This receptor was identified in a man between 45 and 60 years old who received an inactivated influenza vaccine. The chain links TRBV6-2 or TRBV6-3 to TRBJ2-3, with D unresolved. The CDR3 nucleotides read TGTGCCAGCAGCAAGAGCACAGATACGCAGTATTTT. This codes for CASSKSTDTQYF.